The clone carrying this T cell receptor (beta chain) was found once. What it recognizes is unknown. A junction boundary mismatches the germline segment, possibly from a read error. The data belong to a study of T-cell memory formation after mild COVID-19. For the study at large: TCR clusters were mostly donor specific.

The germline CDR1 and CDR2 sequences are SGHRS and YFSETQ. The CDR3 consists of 13 residues. Study-wide results and limits: Some clones that responded turned up in pre-infection memory, which suggests that cross-reactive memory joined in. Mainly CM and EM harbored the contracting CD4+ clones; mainly EMRA harbored the CD8+ ones.

UMIs and sample barcodes were carried by the TCR alpha and TCR beta cDNA libraries that 5'RACE produced using constant-segment primers. TCRdb analysed the 5' RACE reads with MiXCR anew, one entry per CDR3 protein. The data contain some 120,000 distinct CDR3 sequences, around 6.3% of them seen just once; the ten biggest clones take up 2% to 2.5%. The V gene is TRBV5-1, the J gene TRBJ2-5; no clear D gene. The sequence was obtained from an adult woman who had mild COVID-19 (a few samples of this study predate the infection). Cell type and time point are not known. Sequencing used PBMCs or a T cell subset sorted from them (not recorded which). The CDR3 spells CASSPASQETQHF. The CDR3 nucleotides read TGCGCCAGCAGCCCCGCCAGCCAAGAGACCCAGCACTTC.